The present entry profiles one TCR beta chain with its context. Antigen: not known. Only in-frame clones appear in the TCRdb table, and some are missing; sequencing was by immunoSEQ multiplex PCR. The sample holds about 88,000 clones; roughly 88% are singletons and the top ten take 0.11%. The CDR3 has 10 residues. Germline assignment: CDR1 MNHNY and CDR2 SVGAGI (reference sequence). This entry comes from a study of graft-versus-host responses after intestinal transplantation. The chain combines TRBV6-6 with TRBJ1-4; D gene ambiguous. This TCR derives from a human donor who received an intestinal transplant. Specimen: unstimulated CD4+ T cells sorted from spleen or lymph node cells, collected before intestinal transplant. The CDR3 region is CVVGNEKLFF. CDR3 bases: TGTGTCGTCGGGAATGAAAAACTGTTTTTT.